This TCR beta chain was sequenced for a study of PD-1 blockade in mismatch repair-deficient tumors. Study results and caveats: Rapid post-treatment expansion, then contraction, generally preceding radiologic response, marked tumor-resident clones.

In this sample, this clone turned up a few times. Antigen specificity is unknown. Generated by immunoSEQ multiplex PCR, the TCRdb table keeps only in-frame clones and is missing some. Of roughly 80,000 clones in the sample, approximately 84% were seen once. CDR1 is MNHNS and CDR2 is SASEGT in the germline V gene. This CDR3 is 14 amino acids long. V shed 2 bases and J shed 0 bases, with 7 bases lying between them. TCR sequencing covered a few patients who responded to pembrolizumab. J is TRBJ1-2 and V is TRBV6-1; the D is unclear. This sequence was found in an adult with mismatch repair-deficient cancer. The specimen was peripheral blood, collected 12 weeks after starting pembrolizumab. The CDR3 loop reads CASSESGTNYGYTF. The CDR3 nucleotides read TGTGCCAGCAGTGAATCGGGAACTAACTATGGCTACACCTTC.